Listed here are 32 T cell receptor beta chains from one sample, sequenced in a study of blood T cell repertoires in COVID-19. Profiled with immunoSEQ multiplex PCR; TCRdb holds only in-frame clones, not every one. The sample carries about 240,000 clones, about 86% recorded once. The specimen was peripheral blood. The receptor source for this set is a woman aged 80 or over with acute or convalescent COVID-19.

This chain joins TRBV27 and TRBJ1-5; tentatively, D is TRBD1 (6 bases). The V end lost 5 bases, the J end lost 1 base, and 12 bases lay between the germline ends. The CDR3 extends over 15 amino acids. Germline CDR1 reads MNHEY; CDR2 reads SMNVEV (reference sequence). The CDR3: CASSPRRGSNQPQHF. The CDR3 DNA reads TGTGCCAGCAGTCCCCGTAGGGGGAGCAATCAGCCCCAGCATTTT.

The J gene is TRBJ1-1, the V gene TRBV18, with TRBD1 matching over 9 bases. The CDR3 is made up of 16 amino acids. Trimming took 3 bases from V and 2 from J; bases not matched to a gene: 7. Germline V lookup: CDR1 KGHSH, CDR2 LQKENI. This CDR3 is CASSPFTGGLNTEAFF. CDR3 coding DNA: TGTGCCAGCTCACCTTTTACAGGGGGCTTAAACACTGAAGCTTTCTTT.

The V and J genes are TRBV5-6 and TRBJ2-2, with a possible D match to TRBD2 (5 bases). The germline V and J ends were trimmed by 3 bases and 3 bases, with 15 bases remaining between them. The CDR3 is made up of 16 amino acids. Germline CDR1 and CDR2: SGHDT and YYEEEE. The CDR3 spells CASSSYSLGDTGELFF. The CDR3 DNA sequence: TGTGCCAGCAGCTCATACTCACTCGGGGACACCGGGGAGCTGTTTTTT.

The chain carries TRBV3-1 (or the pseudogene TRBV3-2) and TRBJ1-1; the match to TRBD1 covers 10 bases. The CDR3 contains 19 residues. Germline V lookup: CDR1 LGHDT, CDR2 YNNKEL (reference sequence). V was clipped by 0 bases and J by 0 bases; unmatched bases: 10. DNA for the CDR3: TGTGCCAGCAGCCAAGATGGGACAGGGGTAGGCGGGGTGAACACTGAAGCTTTCTTT. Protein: CASSQDGTGVGGVNTEAFF.

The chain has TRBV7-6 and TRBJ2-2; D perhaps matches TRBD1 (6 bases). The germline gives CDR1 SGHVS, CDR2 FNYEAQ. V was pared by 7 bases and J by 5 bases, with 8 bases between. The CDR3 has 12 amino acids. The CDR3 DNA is TGTGCCAGCACCACAGGGACCGGGGAGCTGTTTTTT. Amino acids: CASTTGTGELFF.

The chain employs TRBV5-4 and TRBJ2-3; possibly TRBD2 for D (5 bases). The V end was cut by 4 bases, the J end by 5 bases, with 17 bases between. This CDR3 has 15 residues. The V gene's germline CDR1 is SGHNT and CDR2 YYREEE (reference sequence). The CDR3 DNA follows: TGTGCCAGCAGCACTCTAGCAGAAAGAGGAGATACGCAGTATTTT. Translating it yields CASSTLAERGDTQYF.

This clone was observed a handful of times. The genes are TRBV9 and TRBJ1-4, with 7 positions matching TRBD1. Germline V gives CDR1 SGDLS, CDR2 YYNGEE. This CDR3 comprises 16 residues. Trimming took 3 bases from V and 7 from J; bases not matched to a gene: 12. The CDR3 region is CASSDTGQRGGEKLFF. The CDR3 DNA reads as TGTGCCAGCAGCGACACGGGACAGAGGGGCGGTGAAAAACTGTTTTTT.

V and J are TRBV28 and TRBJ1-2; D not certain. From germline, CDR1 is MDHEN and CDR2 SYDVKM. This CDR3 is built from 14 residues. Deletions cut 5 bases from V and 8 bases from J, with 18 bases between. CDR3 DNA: TGTGCCAGCAGTCAAACTTCCGGGAGGCAGGGCTACACCTTC. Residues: CASSQTSGRQGYTF.

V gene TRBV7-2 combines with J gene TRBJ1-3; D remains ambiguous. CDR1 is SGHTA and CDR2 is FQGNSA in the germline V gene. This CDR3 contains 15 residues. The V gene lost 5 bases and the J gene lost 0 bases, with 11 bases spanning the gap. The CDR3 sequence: CASSPRQISGNTIYF. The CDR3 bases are TGTGCCAGCAGCCCCAGGCAAATCTCTGGAAACACCATATATTTT.

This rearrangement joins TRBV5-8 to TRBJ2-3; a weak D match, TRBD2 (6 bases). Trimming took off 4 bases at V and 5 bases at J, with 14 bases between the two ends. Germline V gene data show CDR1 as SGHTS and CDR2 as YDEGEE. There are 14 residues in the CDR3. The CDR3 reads CASSPGVAVDTQYF. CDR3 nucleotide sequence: TGTGCCAGCAGCCCGGGGGTAGCCGTAGATACGCAGTATTTT.

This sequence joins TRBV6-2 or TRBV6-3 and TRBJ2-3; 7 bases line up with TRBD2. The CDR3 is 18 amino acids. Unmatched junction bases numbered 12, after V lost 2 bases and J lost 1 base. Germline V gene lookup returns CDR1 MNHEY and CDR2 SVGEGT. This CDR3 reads CASSYRGPGRKRTDTQYF. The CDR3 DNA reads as TGTGCCAGCAGTTACCGTGGTCCCGGGAGGAAACGCACAGATACGCAGTATTTT.

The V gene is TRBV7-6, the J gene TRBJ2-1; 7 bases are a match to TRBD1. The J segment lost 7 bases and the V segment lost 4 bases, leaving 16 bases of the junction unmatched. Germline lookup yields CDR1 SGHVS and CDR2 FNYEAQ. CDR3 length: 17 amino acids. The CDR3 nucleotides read TGTGCCAGCAGCTCTAGGGGGCTTGGGGAATATGGGAATGAGCAGTTCTTC. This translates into CASSSRGLGEYGNEQFF.

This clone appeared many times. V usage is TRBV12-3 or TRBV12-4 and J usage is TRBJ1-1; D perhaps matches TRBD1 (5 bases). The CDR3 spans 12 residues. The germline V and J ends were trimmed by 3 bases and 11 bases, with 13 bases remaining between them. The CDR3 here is CASSFPGTGAFF. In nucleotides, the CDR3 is TGTGCCAGCAGTTTCCCGGGGACTGGTGCTTTCTTT.

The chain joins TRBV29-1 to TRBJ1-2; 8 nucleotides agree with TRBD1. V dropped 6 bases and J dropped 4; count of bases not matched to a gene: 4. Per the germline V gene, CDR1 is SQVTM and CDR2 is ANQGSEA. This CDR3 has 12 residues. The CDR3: CSVAGTGYGYTF. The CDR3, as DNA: TGCAGCGTCGCCGGGACAGGCTATGGCTACACCTTC.

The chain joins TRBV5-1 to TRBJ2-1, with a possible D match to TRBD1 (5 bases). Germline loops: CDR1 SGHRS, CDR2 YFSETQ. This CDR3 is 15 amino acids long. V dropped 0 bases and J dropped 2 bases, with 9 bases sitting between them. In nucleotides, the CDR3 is TGCGCCAGCAGCTTGGAAGGGGTCACCTACAATGAGCAGTTCTTC. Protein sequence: CASSLEGVTYNEQFF.

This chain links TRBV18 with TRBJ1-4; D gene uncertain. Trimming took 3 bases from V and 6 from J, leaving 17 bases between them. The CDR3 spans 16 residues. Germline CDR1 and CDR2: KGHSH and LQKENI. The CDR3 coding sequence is TGTGCCAGCTCACCCGGCTCGATACAGCCAGATGAAAAACTGTTTTTT. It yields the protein CASSPGSIQPDEKLFF.

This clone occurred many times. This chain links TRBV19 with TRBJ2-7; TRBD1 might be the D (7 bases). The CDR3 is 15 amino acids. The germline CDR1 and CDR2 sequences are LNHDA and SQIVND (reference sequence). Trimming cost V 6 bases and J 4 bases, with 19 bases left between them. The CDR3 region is CASSPGLPGGYEQYF. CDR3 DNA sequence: TGTGCCAGTAGCCCGGGACTCCCAGGGGGTTACGAGCAGTACTTC.

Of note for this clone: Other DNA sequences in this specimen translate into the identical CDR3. CDR3 sequence (DNA): TGTGCCAGTAGTATCGGACAGGTGAACACTGAAGCTTTCTTT. Encoded protein: CASSIGQVNTEAFF. V usage is TRBV19 and J usage is TRBJ1-1; 7 positions match TRBD1. V was pared by 3 bases and J by 0 bases, with 1 base of the junction left unmatched. The germline gives CDR1 LNHDA, CDR2 SQIVND (reference sequence). The CDR3 totals 14 residues.

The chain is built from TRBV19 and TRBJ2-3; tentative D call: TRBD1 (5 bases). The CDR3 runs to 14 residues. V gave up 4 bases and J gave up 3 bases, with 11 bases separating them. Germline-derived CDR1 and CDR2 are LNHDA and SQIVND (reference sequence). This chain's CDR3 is CASSTQGGTDTQYF. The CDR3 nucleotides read TGTGCCAGTAGTACTCAGGGTGGGACAGATACGCAGTATTTT.

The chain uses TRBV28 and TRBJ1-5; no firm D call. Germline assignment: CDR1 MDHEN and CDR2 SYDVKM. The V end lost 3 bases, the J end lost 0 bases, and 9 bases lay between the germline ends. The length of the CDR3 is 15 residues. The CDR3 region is CASSFPGISNQPQHF. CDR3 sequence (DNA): TGTGCCAGCAGTTTCCCAGGCATTAGCAATCAGCCCCAGCATTTT.

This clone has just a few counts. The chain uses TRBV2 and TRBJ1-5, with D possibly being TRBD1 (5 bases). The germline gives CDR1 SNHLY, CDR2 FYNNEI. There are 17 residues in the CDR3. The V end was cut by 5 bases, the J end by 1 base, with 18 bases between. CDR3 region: CASSIFRVIGSNQPQHF. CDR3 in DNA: TGTGCCAGCAGTATATTCAGGGTCATAGGCAGCAATCAGCCCCAGCATTTT.

This chain's CDR3 is CASSSRGGRDQPQHF. CDR3 DNA sequence: TGTGCCAGCAGCTCTCGTGGGGGCCGGGATCAGCCCCAGCATTTT. The V call is TRBV28, the J call TRBJ1-5; tentative D call: TRBD1 (6 bases). Germline assignment: CDR1 MDHEN and CDR2 SYDVKM. The V and J ends lost 6 bases and 5 bases respectively, with 17 bases between them. The CDR3 has 15 amino acids.

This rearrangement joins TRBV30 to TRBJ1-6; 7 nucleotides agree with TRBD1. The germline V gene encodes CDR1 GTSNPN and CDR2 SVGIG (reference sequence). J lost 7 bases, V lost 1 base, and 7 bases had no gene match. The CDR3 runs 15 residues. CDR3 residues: CAWSAFDRDNSPLHF. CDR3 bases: TGTGCCTGGAGTGCTTTCGACAGGGACAATTCACCCCTCCACTTT.

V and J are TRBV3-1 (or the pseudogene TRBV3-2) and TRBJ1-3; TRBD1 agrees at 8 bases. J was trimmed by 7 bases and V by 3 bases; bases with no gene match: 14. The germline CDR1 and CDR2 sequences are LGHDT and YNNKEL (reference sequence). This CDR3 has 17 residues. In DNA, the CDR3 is TGTGCCAGCAGCCACATCGGGTCAGGGGGCTTTCGGAACACCATATATTTT. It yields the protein CASSHIGSGGFRNTIYF.

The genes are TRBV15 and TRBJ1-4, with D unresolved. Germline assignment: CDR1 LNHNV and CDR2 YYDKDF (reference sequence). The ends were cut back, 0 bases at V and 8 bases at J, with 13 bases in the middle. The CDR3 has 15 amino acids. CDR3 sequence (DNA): TGTGCCACCAGCAGAGACCCGGGCCCGGGGGAAAAACTGTTTTTT. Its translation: CATSRDPGPGEKLFF. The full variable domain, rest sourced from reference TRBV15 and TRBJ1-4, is DAMVIQNPRYQVTQFGKPVTLSCSQTLNHNVMYWYQQKSSQAPKLLFHYYDKDFNNEADTPDNFQSRRPNTSFCFLDIRSPGLGDTAMYLCATSRDPGPGEKLFFGSGTQLSVL.

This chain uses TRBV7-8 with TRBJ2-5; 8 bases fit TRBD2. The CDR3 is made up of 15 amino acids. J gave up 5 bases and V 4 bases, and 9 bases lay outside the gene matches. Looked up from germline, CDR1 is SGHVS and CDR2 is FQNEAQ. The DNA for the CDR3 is TGTGCCAGCAGCTCCGGGGGGGGAGTGGGTGAGACCCAGTACTTC. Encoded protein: CASSSGGGVGETQYF.

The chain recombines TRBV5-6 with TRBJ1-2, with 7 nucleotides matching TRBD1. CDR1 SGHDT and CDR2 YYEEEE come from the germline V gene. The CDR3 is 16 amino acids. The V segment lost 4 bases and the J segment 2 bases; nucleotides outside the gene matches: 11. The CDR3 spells CASSPAGGTTNYGYTF. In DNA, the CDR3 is TGTGCCAGCAGCCCGGCAGGGGGAACTACCAACTATGGCTACACCTTC.

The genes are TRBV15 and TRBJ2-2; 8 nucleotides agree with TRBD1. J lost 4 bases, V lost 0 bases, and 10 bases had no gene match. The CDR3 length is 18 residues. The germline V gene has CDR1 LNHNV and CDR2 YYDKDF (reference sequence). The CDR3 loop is CATSRDLSGGQGTGELFF. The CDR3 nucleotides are TGTGCCACCAGCAGAGATTTGTCAGGGGGCCAGGGCACCGGGGAGCTGTTTTTT.

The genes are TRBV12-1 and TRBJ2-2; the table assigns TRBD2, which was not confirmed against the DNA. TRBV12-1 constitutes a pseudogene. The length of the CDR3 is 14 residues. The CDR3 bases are TGTGCCAGCAGCTTGAAAACGCGGACCGGGGAGCTGTTTTTT. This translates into CASSLKTRTGELFF.

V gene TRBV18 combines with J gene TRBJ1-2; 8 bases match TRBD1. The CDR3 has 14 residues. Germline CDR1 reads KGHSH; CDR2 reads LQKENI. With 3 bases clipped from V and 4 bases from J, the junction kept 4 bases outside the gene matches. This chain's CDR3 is CASSPGTGFYGYTF. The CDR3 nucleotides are TGTGCCAGCTCACCCGGGACAGGCTTCTATGGCTACACCTTC.

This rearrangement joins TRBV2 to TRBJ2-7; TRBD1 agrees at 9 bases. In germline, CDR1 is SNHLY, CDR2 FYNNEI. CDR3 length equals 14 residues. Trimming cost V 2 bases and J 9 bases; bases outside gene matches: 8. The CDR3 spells CASSENGGTGRQYF. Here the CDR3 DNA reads TGTGCCAGCAGTGAAAATGGTGGGACAGGGAGGCAGTACTTC.

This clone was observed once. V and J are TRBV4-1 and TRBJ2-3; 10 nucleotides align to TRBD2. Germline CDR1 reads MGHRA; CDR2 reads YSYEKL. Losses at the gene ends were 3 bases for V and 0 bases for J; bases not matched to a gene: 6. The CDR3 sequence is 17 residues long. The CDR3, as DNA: TGCGCCAGCAGCCACAGCGGGGGGGCCCCTAGCACAGATACGCAGTATTTT. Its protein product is CASSHSGGAPSTDTQYF.